The clone carrying this T cell receptor (beta chain) has only one observation. Antigen unknown. These data come from a study of a mutant IDH1 vaccine in newly diagnosed glioma. Study as a whole: There were eight vaccinations for patients, given in weeks 1, 3, 5, 7, 11, 15, 19 and 23. Beginning 4-6 weeks after radiotherapy alone, or with temozolomide cycles, vaccination took place.

Stated time point: week 23, last vaccination. Every vaccine dose comprised 300 ug of mutant IDH1 20-mer peptide plus topical imiquimod. CDR3 length: 15 amino acids. J was trimmed by 4 bases and V by 8 bases; bases with no gene match: 4. Germline V gene data show CDR1 as MDHEN and CDR2 as SYDVKM. Here immunoSEQ multiplex PCR was the method, and the copy in TCRdb shows in-frame clones only, minus some. Here the sample spans 50,000 to 70,000 clones, nearly 85% being singletons. The V gene is TRBV28, the J gene TRBJ2-2; TRBD2 aligns across 13 bases. The material sequenced was PBMCs, taken from a glioma patient whose treatment included an IDH1 peptide vaccine. The receptor was isolated from a man younger than 35 with glioma. The chain's CDR3 is CASGGLAGTTGELFF. The CDR3 bases are TGTGCCAGCGGGGGACTAGCGGGAACCACCGGGGAGCTGTTTTTT.